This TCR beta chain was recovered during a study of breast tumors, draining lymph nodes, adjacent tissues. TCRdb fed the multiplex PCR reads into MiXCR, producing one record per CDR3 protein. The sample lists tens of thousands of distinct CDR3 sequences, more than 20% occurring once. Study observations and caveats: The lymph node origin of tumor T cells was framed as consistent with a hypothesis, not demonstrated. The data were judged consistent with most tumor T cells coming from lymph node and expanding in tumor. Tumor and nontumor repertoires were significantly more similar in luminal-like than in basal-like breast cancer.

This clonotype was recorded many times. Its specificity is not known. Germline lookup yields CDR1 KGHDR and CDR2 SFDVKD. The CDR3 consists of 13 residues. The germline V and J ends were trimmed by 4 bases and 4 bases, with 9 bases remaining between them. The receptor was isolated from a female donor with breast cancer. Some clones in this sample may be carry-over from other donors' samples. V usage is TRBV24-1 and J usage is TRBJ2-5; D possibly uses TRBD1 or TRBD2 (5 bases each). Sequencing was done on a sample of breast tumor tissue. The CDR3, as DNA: TGTGCCACCAGTGACGGGACGCTAGAGACCCAGTACTTC. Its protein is CATSDGTLETQYF.